This is a list of T cell receptor beta chains from one sample in a study of blood T cells in healthy people across ages. TCRdb independently ran MiXCR on the 5' RACE reads; one entry per CDR3 protein. The table records 1.5 million to 2 million distinct CDR3 sequences, around 48% of them present only once. Sequencing was performed on blood. These receptors were taken from a middle-aged woman in good health. Both conserved end residues are part of each CDR3. The D gene is left open where the match is weak. Clone size is not always given. Where it is, it says once, few, many or a class for expanded clones.

abundance: .; j_gene: TRBJ2-3; v_gene: TRBV9; d_gene: TRBD2; CDR3nt: TGTGCCAGCAGCGGTTCTGGCGGGGGGCGGGATACGCAGTATTTT; CDR3aa: CASSGSGGGRDTQYF
abundance: .; j_gene: TRBJ1-5; v_gene: TRBV28; d_gene: .; CDR3nt: TGTGTCAGCAGTGCAGTTCGGGTCCAGCCCCAGCATTTT; CDR3aa: CVSSAVRVQPQHF
abundance: .; j_gene: TRBJ2-3; v_gene: TRBV6-5; d_gene: .; CDR3nt: TGTGCCAGCAGTATCGGACAGTCCACAGATACGCAGTATTTT; CDR3aa: CASSIGQSTDTQYF
abundance: .; j_gene: TRBJ2-7; v_gene: TRBV5-1; d_gene: .; CDR3nt: TGCGCCAGCAGCTTGGCAGGGGTACTTGACAGGGAGCAGTACTTC; CDR3aa: CASSLAGVLDREQYF
abundance: .; j_gene: TRBJ2-5; v_gene: TRBV21-1; d_gene: .; CDR3nt: TGTGCCAGAGGGACAGGGGGGGAGAGGGCCCAGTACTTC; CDR3aa: CARGTGGERAQYF
abundance: .; j_gene: TRBJ1-4; v_gene: TRBV6-1; d_gene: .; CDR3nt: TGTGCCAGCAGTGTGTCGGCAGGTCAAAATGAAAAACTGTTTTTT; CDR3aa: CASSVSAGQNEKLFF
abundance: .; j_gene: TRBJ1-4; v_gene: TRBV20-1; d_gene: TRBD1; CDR3nt: TGCAGTGCATCCGGGACAGTCGAAAAACTGTTTTTT; CDR3aa: CSASGTVEKLFF
abundance: .; j_gene: TRBJ1-2; v_gene: TRBV4-1; d_gene: .; CDR3nt: TGCGCCAGCAGCCAAGTCCTAGGGAACTATGGCTACACCTTC; CDR3aa: CASSQVLGNYGYTF
abundance: many; j_gene: TRBJ2-1; v_gene: TRBV6-2/TRBV6-3; d_gene: .; CDR3nt: TGTGCCAGCAGTTACTCGAGTCATGAGCAGTTCTTC; CDR3aa: CASSYSSHEQFF
abundance: .; j_gene: TRBJ2-3; v_gene: TRBV6-5; d_gene: TRBD2; CDR3nt: TGTGCCAGCAGTTACTCTCTTCCCGGGACTACCACAGATACGCAGTATTTT; CDR3aa: CASSYSLPGTTTDTQYF
abundance: few; j_gene: TRBJ2-1; v_gene: TRBV5-1; d_gene: TRBD1; CDR3nt: TGCGCCAGCAGCTTGGCACAACTCCGGGACAGGGGGCACAATGAGCAGTTCTTC; CDR3aa: CASSLAQLRDRGHNEQFF
abundance: .; j_gene: TRBJ2-3; v_gene: TRBV9; d_gene: .; CDR3nt: TGTGCCAGCAGCGACCGGGGGATTCCGGTAGATACGCAGTATTTT; CDR3aa: CASSDRGIPVDTQYF
abundance: .; j_gene: TRBJ1-4; v_gene: TRBV29-1; d_gene: .; CDR3nt: TGCAGCGTCGTCCGAAATGAAAAACTGTTTTTT; CDR3aa: CSVVRNEKLFF